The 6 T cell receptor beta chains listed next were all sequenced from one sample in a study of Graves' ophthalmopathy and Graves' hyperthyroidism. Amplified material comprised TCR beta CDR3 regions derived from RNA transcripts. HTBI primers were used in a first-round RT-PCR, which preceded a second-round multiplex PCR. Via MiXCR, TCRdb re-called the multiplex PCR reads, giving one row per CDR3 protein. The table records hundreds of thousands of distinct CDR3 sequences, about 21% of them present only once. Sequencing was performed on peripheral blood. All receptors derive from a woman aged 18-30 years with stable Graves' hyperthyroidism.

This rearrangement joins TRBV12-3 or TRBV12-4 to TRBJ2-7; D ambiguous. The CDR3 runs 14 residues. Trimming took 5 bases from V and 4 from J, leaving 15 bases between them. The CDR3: CASSLVDGDYEQYF. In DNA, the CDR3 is TGTGCCAGCAGTCTTGTGGATGGGGATTACGAGCAGTACTTC.

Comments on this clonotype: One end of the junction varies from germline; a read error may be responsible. As DNA, the CDR3 is TGTTCCATCAGTGTTTGGGCACTAGCGGGAGAGGGGTCCTACGAGCAGTACTTC. Translated: CSISVWALAGEGSYEQYF. The genes are TRBV10-3 and TRBJ2-7; 11 positions agree with TRBD2. This CDR3 spans 18 amino acids. The germline gives CDR1 ENHRY, CDR2 SYGVKD.

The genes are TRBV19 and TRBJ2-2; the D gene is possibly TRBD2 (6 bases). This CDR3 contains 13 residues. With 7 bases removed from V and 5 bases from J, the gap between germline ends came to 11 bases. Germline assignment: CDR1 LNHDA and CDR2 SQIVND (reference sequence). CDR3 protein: CASTRGWTGELFF. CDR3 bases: TGTGCCAGTACTCGGGGGTGGACCGGGGAGCTGTTTTTT.

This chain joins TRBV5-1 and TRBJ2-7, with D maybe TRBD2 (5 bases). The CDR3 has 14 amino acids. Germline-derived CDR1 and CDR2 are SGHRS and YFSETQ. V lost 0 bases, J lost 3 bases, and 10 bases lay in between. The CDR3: CASSLAEEGYEQYF. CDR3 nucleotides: TGCGCCAGCAGCTTGGCCGAAGAGGGCTACGAGCAGTACTTC.

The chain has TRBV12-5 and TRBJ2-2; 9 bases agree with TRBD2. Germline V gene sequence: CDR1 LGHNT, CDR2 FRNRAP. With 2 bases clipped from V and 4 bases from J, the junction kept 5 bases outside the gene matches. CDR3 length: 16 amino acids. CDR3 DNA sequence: TGTGCTAGTGGTTTGTACGCGGGAGGGCCCACCGGGGAGCTGTTTTTT. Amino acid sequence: CASGLYAGGPTGELFF.

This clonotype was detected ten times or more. CDR3 region: CASSLAQTWNGAYEQYF. CDR3 in DNA: TGTGCCAGCAGCTTAGCGCAAACCTGGAATGGGGCCTACGAGCAGTACTTC. The rearrangement joins TRBV7-9 to TRBJ2-7; D unclear. V was shortened by 0 bases and J by 2 bases, with 17 bases between the two germline ends. This CDR3 has 17 residues. Germline lookup yields CDR1 SEHNR and CDR2 FQNEAQ (reference sequence).